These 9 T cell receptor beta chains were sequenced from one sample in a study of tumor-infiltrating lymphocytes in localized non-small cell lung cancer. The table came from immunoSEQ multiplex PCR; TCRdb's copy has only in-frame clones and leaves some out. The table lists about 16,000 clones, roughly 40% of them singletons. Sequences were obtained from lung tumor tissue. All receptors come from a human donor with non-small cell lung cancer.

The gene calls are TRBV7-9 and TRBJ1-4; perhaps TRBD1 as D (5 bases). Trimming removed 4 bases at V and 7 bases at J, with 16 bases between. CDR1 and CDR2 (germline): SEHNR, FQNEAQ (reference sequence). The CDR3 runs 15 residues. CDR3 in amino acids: CASSSGGNRIEKLFF. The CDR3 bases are TGTGCCAGCAGCTCGGGCGGGAACAGGATTGAAAAACTGTTTTTT.

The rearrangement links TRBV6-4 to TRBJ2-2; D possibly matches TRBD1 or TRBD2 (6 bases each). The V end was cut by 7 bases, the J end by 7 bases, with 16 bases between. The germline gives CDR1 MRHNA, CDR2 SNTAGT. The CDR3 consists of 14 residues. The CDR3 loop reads CASMGGLWGGELFF. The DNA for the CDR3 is TGTGCCAGCATGGGGGGCCTATGGGGCGGGGAGCTGTTTTTT.

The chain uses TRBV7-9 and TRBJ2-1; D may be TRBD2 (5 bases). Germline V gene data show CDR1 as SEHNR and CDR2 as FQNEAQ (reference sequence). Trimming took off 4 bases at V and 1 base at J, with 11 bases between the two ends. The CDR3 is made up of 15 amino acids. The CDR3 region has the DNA TGTGCCAGCAGCTCCCTAGCAGGTTCCTACAATGAGCAGTTCTTC. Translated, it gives CASSSLAGSYNEQFF.

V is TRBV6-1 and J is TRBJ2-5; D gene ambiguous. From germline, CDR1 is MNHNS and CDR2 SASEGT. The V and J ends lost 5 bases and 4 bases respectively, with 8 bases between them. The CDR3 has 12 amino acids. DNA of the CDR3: TGTGCCAGCAGTATGATGGGAGAGACCCAGTACTTC. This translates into CASSMMGETQYF.

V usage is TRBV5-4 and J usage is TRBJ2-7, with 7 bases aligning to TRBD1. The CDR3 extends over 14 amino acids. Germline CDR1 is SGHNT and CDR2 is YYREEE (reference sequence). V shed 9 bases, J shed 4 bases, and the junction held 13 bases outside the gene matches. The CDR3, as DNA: TGTGCCACCCGCCGGGACAGTTCATTTTACGAGCAGTACTTC. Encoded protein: CATRRDSSFYEQYF.

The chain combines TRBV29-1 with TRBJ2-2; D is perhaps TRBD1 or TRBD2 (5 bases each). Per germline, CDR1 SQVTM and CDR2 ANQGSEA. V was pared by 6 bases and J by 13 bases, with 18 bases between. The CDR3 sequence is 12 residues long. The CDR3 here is CSVGDADTWLFF. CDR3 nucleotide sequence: TGCAGCGTGGGGGACGCCGATACGTGGCTGTTTTTT.

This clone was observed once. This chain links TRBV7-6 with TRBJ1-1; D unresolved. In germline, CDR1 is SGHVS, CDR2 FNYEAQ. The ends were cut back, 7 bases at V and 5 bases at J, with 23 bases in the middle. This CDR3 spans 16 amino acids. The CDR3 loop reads CASTPGRGGLWTEAFF. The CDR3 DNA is TGTGCCAGCACACCCGGTCGAGGAGGTTTATGGACTGAAGCTTTCTTT.

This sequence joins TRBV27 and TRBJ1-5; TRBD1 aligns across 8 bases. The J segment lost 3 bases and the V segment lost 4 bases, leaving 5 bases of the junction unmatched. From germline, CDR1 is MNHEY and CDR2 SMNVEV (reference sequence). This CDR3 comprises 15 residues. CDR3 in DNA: TGTGCCAGCAGTTCGGACAGGGCTTACAATCAGCCCCAGCATTTT. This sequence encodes CASSSDRAYNQPQHF.

CDR3 loop: CASRGISGRETQYF. For the CDR3, the DNA is TGTGCCAGCAGAGGGATATCAGGGAGGGAGACCCAGTACTTC. The chain has TRBV6-5 and TRBJ2-5, with TRBD2 as a possible D gene (6 bases). The V and J ends lost 6 bases and 5 bases respectively, with 16 bases between them. There are 14 residues in the CDR3. Looked up from germline, CDR1 is MNHEY and CDR2 is SVGAGI.